These 27 T cell receptor beta chains came from one sample sequenced in a study of cytomegalovirus exposure and HLA in healthy donors. This PCR relied on a set of 60 Vbeta primers and 13 Jbeta primers. Measured with immunoSEQ multiplex PCR; TCRdb has only the in-frame clones, and not every one. Here the sample spans some 170,000 clones, approximately 81% being singletons. Sequenced: PBMCs. These receptor sequences come from a woman in her 30s in good health and CMV-seronegative.

The chain has TRBV4-3 and TRBJ1-3; the D gene is possibly TRBD1 (5 bases). The CDR3 spans 15 residues. Deletions cut 0 bases from V and 8 bases from J, with 14 bases between. Germline CDR1 is LGHNA and CDR2 is YSLEER. The CDR3 sequence is CASSQDGKGKDTIYF. The CDR3 DNA sequence: TGCGCCAGCAGCCAAGATGGAAAGGGGAAAGACACCATATATTTT.

This clone was found a few times. This chain links TRBV9 with TRBJ2-7, with 8 positions matching TRBD1. Per the germline V gene, CDR1 is SGDLS and CDR2 is YYNGEE. The CDR3 totals 15 residues. V trimming: 0 bases; J trimming: 4 bases; junction bases outside the gene matches: 6. CDR3 DNA sequence: TGTGCCAGCAGCGTAGATGGACAGGGCAGTTACGAGCAGTACTTC. This encodes CASSVDGQGSYEQYF.

Only a few counts were recorded for this clone. V gene TRBV4-3 combines with J gene TRBJ1-1; D not resolved. Germline V lookup: CDR1 LGHNA, CDR2 YSLEER. CDR3 length: 13 residues. Trimming took off 0 bases at V and 5 bases at J, with 7 bases between the two ends. The CDR3 spells CASSQDSVTEAFF. In nucleotides, the CDR3 is TGCGCCAGCAGCCAAGATTCGGTGACTGAAGCTTTCTTT.

The chain is built from TRBV5-1 and TRBJ1-1; D possibly corresponds to TRBD1 (5 bases). Germline V gene data show CDR1 as SGHRS and CDR2 as YFSETQ. The CDR3 consists of 15 residues. Trimming removed 0 bases at V and 1 base at J, with 10 bases between. CDR3 loop: CASSLAVGENTEAFF. CDR3 sequence (DNA): TGCGCCAGCAGCTTGGCAGTAGGGGAGAACACTGAAGCTTTCTTT. Looking up the rest from reference TRBV5-1 and TRBJ1-1 gives the full variable domain: KAGVTQTPRYLIKTRGQQVTLSCSPISGHRSVSWYQQTPGQGLQFLFEYFSETQRNKGNFPGRFSGRQFSNSRSEMNVSTLELGDSALYLCASSLAVGENTEAFFGQGTRLTVV.

The rearrangement uses TRBV19 and TRBJ2-1; 14 bases line up with TRBD2. The CDR3 is 17 residues long. The germline V gene encodes CDR1 LNHDA and CDR2 SQIVND (reference sequence). After removal of 10 bases from V and 7 bases from J, the junction contained 15 bases not matched to a gene. CDR3 sequence (DNA): TGTGCCACCTCGGAATGGGGGACTAGCGGGAGAAGGAATGAGCAGTTCTTC. It yields the protein CATSEWGTSGRRNEQFF.

V and J are TRBV28 and TRBJ2-5; the match to TRBD2 covers 12 bases. Per the germline V gene, CDR1 is MDHEN and CDR2 is SYDVKM. The CDR3 is 14 residues long. The V segment lost 4 bases and the J segment 5 bases; nucleotides outside the gene matches: 2. CDR3 nucleotide sequence: TGTGCCAGCAGTTCTAGCGGGGGGGCGGAGACCCAGTACTTC. This gives the protein CASSSSGGAETQYF.

The chain employs TRBV7-9 and TRBJ2-2; 9 bases match TRBD1. Germline lookup yields CDR1 SEHNR and CDR2 FQNEAQ (reference sequence). Losses at the gene ends were 11 bases for V and 3 bases for J; bases not matched to a gene: 4. The CDR3 sequence is 13 residues long. The CDR3 loop reads CAADRGDTGELFF. Here the CDR3 DNA reads TGTGCCGCTGACAGGGGGGACACCGGGGAGCTGTTTTTT.

With respect to this clone: The sample carries other DNA sequences with the same CDR3. CDR3 sequence: CASSLGGQSYEQYF. For the CDR3, the DNA is TGTGCCAGCAGCTTGGGGGGACAGTCCTACGAGCAGTACTTC. The chain combines TRBV5-6 with TRBJ2-7; 7 nucleotides line up with TRBD1. CDR3 length: 14 residues. The trim removed 0 bases at V and 1 base at J, leaving 1 base unmatched. In germline, CDR1 is SGHDT, CDR2 YYEEEE.

CDR3 sequence: CASVRGGYSNQPQHF. The CDR3 DNA sequence: TGTGCCAGCGTCCGGGGAGGTTATAGCAATCAGCCCCAGCATTTT. J is TRBJ1-5 and V is TRBV28; D not certain. V was shortened by 8 bases and J by 0 bases, with 14 bases between the two germline ends. Germline loops: CDR1 MDHEN, CDR2 SYDVKM. The CDR3 spans 15 residues.

The chain has TRBV9 and TRBJ2-7; D is possibly TRBD1 (5 bases). Germline assignment: CDR1 SGDLS and CDR2 YYNGEE. With 4 bases removed from V and 3 bases from J, the gap between germline ends came to 11 bases. The CDR3 totals 13 residues. The CDR3, as DNA: TGTGCCAGCAGCCCCCGACAGAGCTACGAGCAGTACTTC. Residues: CASSPRQSYEQYF.

This clone has just a few counts. The chain couples TRBV6-1 to TRBJ2-7; D is ambiguous. Germline assignment: CDR1 MNHNS and CDR2 SASEGT. The CDR3 length is 14 residues. Trimming cost V 1 base and J 1 base, with 8 bases left between them. The CDR3 protein is CASSEDGYSYEQYF. The CDR3 DNA is TGTGCCAGCAGTGAAGACGGGTATTCCTACGAGCAGTACTTC.

The CDR3 region is CASSPTDSMNTEAFF. CDR3 nucleotide sequence: TGTGCCAGCTCACCAACCGACAGTATGAACACTGAAGCTTTCTTT. The chain carries TRBV18 and TRBJ1-1, with a possible D match to TRBD1 (5 bases). The CDR3 spans 15 residues. Trimming removed 2 bases from V and 0 bases from J, with 10 bases in between. Germline V gene data show CDR1 as KGHSH and CDR2 as LQKENI.

The DNA of the CDR3 is TGTGCCAGCAGTTTTTCCCGACAGGCCACCTACGAGCAGTACTTC. Its protein is CASSFSRQATYEQYF. V usage is TRBV27 and J usage is TRBJ2-5, with D maybe TRBD1 (6 bases). The end of the DNA is better explained by TRBJ2-7, so the J call may be wrong. Germline CDR1 and CDR2: MNHEY and SMNVEV (reference sequence). CDR3 length equals 15 residues.

This clone was seen only once. The V and J genes are TRBV28 and TRBJ2-5; D possibly corresponds to TRBD1 (6 bases). The germline V gene encodes CDR1 MDHEN and CDR2 SYDVKM. This CDR3 comprises 15 residues. Trimming left V 5 bases short and J 4 bases short, with 17 bases between. The CDR3 protein is CASSPPDSTGETQYF. Written as DNA, the CDR3 is TGTGCCAGCAGTCCTCCGGACAGCACGGGAGAGACCCAGTACTTC.

The genes are TRBV19 and TRBJ1-1; TRBD1 might be the D (6 bases). Germline assignment: CDR1 LNHDA and CDR2 SQIVND (reference sequence). Trimming cost V 6 bases and J 1 base, with 9 bases left between them. This CDR3 has 13 amino acids. CDR3: CASRWGQNTEAFF. Here the CDR3 DNA reads TGTGCCAGTAGATGGGGGCAGAACACTGAAGCTTTCTTT. Looking up the rest from reference TRBV19 and TRBJ1-1 gives the full variable domain: DGGITQSPKYLFRKEGQNVTLSCEQNLNHDAMYWYRQDPGQGLRLIYYSQIVNDFQKGDIAEGYSVSREKKESFPLTVTSAQKNPTAFYLCASRWGQNTEAFFGQGTRLTVV.

The gene calls are TRBV5-4 and TRBJ2-2; 7 bases line up with TRBD1. The germline V gene encodes CDR1 SGHNT and CDR2 YYREEE (reference sequence). The CDR3 runs to 14 residues. The V gene end was trimmed by 0 bases and the J gene end by 6 bases; junction bases not matched to a gene: 2. CDR3 bases: TGTGCCAGCAGCTTGGGACAGGGCGCCGGGGAGCTGTTTTTT. Translating it yields CASSLGQGAGELFF.

The genes are TRBV6-1 and TRBJ2-2, with 7 bases that match TRBD2. This CDR3 spans 14 amino acids. J was trimmed by 3 bases and V by 8 bases; bases with no gene match: 6. Germline V CDR1 and CDR2: MNHNS, SASEGT. CDR3 nucleotides: TGTGCCAGCGCAATTCTAGCGGACACCGGGGAGCTGTTTTTT. Amino acid sequence: CASAILADTGELFF.

This chain connects TRBV30 to TRBJ2-3, with a possible D match to TRBD2 (5 bases). There are 13 residues in the CDR3. Looked up from germline, CDR1 is GTSNPN and CDR2 is SVGIG (reference sequence). The V end lost 8 bases, the J end lost 4 bases, and 16 bases lay between the germline ends. The CDR3 nucleotides are TGTGCCCGCTCAGCGGTTGACGCAGATACGCAGTATTTT. Its protein product is CARSAVDADTQYF.

The J gene is TRBJ2-7, the V gene TRBV28; TRBD2 aligns across 7 bases. The CDR3 contains 14 residues. V lost 3 bases to trimming and J lost 5 bases; unmatched junction nucleotides: 7. Germline loops: CDR1 MDHEN, CDR2 SYDVKM. The CDR3 DNA follows: TGTGCCAGCAGTTTGTGGCAGGGAGGGGACGAGCAGTACTTC. Translation gives CASSLWQGGDEQYF.

The chain joins TRBV5-6 to TRBJ2-3; 8 nucleotides match TRBD2. Germline V gene data show CDR1 as SGHDT and CDR2 as YYEEEE. This CDR3 is 13 amino acids long. V lost 2 bases and J lost 6; bases outside the gene matches: 2. The CDR3: CASSFSGDDTQYF. CDR3 sequence (DNA): TGTGCCAGCAGCTTTAGCGGGGATGATACGCAGTATTTT. The variable domain in full, completed from reference TRBV5-6 and TRBJ2-3, reads DAGVTQSPTHLIKTRGQQVTLRCSPKSGHDTVSWYQQALGQGPQFIFQYYEEEERQRGNFPDRFSGHQFPNYSSELNVNALLLGDSALYLCASSFSGDDTQYFGPGTRLTVL.

The chain combines TRBV5-1 with TRBJ2-5; perhaps TRBD2 as D (5 bases). V was trimmed by 0 bases and J by 1 base, leaving 10 bases between them. This CDR3 has 15 residues. CDR1 is SGHRS, CDR2 YFSETQ, per germline. DNA for the CDR3: TGCGCCAGCAGCTTGGTTCGGGGTTTCCAAGAGACCCAGTACTTC. This gives the protein CASSLVRGFQETQYF. Together with reference TRBV5-1 and TRBJ2-5, the CDR3 gives the full variable domain: KAGVTQTPRYLIKTRGQQVTLSCSPISGHRSVSWYQQTPGQGLQFLFEYFSETQRNKGNFPGRFSGRQFSNSRSEMNVSTLELGDSALYLCASSLVRGFQETQYFGPGTRLLVL.

V usage is TRBV27 and J usage is TRBJ1-6, with a possible D match to TRBD1 (6 bases). The CDR3 is made up of 15 amino acids. Between the trimmed V and J ends, which lost 3 bases and 5 bases, there was a span of 11 bases. The germline gives CDR1 MNHEY, CDR2 SMNVEV (reference sequence). Here the CDR3 DNA reads TGTGCCAGCAGTTTCCAGGGGCTAAATAATTCACCCCTCCACTTT. Translated: CASSFQGLNNSPLHF.

The J gene is TRBJ1-2, the V gene TRBV11-2, with a tentative D call TRBD1 (6 bases). Germline-derived CDR1 and CDR2 are SGHAT and FQNNGV. Trimming took 1 base from V and 8 from J, leaving 14 bases between them. The CDR3 runs 14 residues. CDR3 DNA: TGTGCCAGCAGCTTAGGACAGGATCCGAGCGGCTACACCTTC. The encoded protein is CASSLGQDPSGYTF.

V is TRBV4-3 and J is TRBJ2-1, with 10 bases lining up with TRBD1. Trimming removed 5 bases from V and 9 bases from J; junction bases left unmatched: 10. Germline V gives CDR1 LGHNA, CDR2 YSLEER. The length of the CDR3 is 15 residues. The CDR3 region has the DNA TGCGCCAGCAGCGAAGTCGGGACAGGGGTAACTGAGCAGTTCTTC. Encoded protein: CASSEVGTGVTEQFF.

The chain uses TRBV6-5 and TRBJ2-7; maybe TRBD1 (6 bases). The CDR3 loop spans 13 amino acids. Per germline, CDR1 MNHEY and CDR2 SVGAGI. Trimming cost V 7 bases and J 2 bases, with 12 bases left between them. Here the CDR3 DNA reads TGTGCCAGCACAACAGGGACGACCTACGAGCAGTACTTC. It encodes CASTTGTTYEQYF.

The chain couples TRBV9 to TRBJ2-3; 7 bases fit TRBD1. Losses at the gene ends were 4 bases for V and 2 bases for J; bases not matched to a gene: 19. The CDR3 contains 19 residues. Germline V lookup: CDR1 SGDLS, CDR2 YYNGEE. The CDR3 nucleotides read TGTGCCAGCAGCCCCCAAGGGGGCTTGGGCCCCCTGGTCACAGATACGCAGTATTTT. This codes for CASSPQGGLGPLVTDTQYF.

The chain combines TRBV6-1 with TRBJ1-5; D is perhaps TRBD1 (5 bases). The V gene's germline CDR1 is MNHNS and CDR2 SASEGT. V shed 2 bases and J shed 3 bases, with 11 bases lying between them. The CDR3 contains 15 residues. CDR3 residues: CASSEWRQTNQPQHF. The CDR3 region has the DNA TGTGCCAGCAGTGAATGGCGACAGACCAATCAGCCCCAGCATTTT.